The 24 T cell receptor beta chains below all came from one sample that was sequenced in a study of CD8 T cells in ankylosing spondylitis (dated 2017 in TCRdb). General conclusions and limits of the study: Blood from ankylosing spondylitis patients appeared to be characterized by a TCR beta motif made up of under 10 highly homologous amino acid variants.

Library preparation was by 5' RACE. TCRdb lists the instrument as Illumina HiSeq 2500. Starting from the raw public reads, TCRdb applied fastp trimming at Q25, assembled clones with MiXCR and retained in-frame beta chains. Each entry merges the rows of one CDR3 protein and shows their most common DNA and genes. The sample has approximately 520,000 distinct CDR3 sequences on record, approximately 5% of them singletons. The top ten clones comprise around 3.6% of the sample. These receptors have no known antigen. The sequencing input was blood, either unsorted or a sorted T cell fraction (not recorded which). Every receptor here comes from a male donor with ankylosing spondylitis.

This clonotype was detected many times. The V and J genes are TRBV20-1 and TRBJ2-3; the D is unclear. Looked up from germline, CDR1 is DFQATT and CDR2 is SNEGSKA (reference sequence). The CDR3 is 10 residues long. V dropped 8 bases and J dropped 6 bases, with 9 bases sitting between them. This CDR3 reads CSPARDTQYF. The DNA for the CDR3 is TGCAGTCCCGCTAGGGATACGCAGTATTTT.

The gene calls are TRBV3-1 and TRBJ2-7; 7 bases fit TRBD1. After removal of 1 base from V and 2 bases from J, the junction contained 8 bases not matched to a gene. This CDR3 has 16 residues. Germline-derived CDR1 and CDR2 are LGHDT and YNNKEL (reference sequence). The CDR3 DNA is TGTGCCAGCAGCCAAGGACAGGGAATTACCACCTACGAGCAGTACTTC. As protein: CASSQGQGITTYEQYF.

This clonotype was recorded many times. The chain combines TRBV6-1 with TRBJ2-5; D is perhaps TRBD2 (5 bases). The germline gives CDR1 MNHNS, CDR2 SASEGT. V shed 7 bases and J shed 7 bases, with 22 bases lying between them. This CDR3 comprises 15 residues. In nucleotides, the CDR3 is TGTGCCAGCAATCGCGACGGAGGTTCGGGTGGGACCCAGTACTTC. Its translation: CASNRDGGSGGTQYF.

This clonotype came up many times. The chain couples TRBV9 to TRBJ2-7; D is unresolved. From germline, CDR1 is SGDLS and CDR2 YYNGEE. With 0 bases removed from V and 3 bases from J, the gap between germline ends came to 4 bases. This CDR3 is built from 12 residues. CDR3 loop: CASSVEFYEQYF. The CDR3 region has the DNA TGTGCCAGCAGCGTAGAATTCTACGAGCAGTACTTC.

This clonotype was found many times. The J gene is TRBJ2-1, the V gene TRBV11-1, with D unclear. Germline loops: CDR1 SGHAT, CDR2 FQDESV (reference sequence). CDR3 length: 17 residues. V gave up 4 bases and J gave up 4 bases, with 20 bases separating them. CDR3 region: CASSSRYSGSDYNEQFF. The DNA of the CDR3 is TGTGCCAGCAGCTCGAGATACTCGGGCTCCGATTACAATGAGCAGTTCTTC.

This clonotype came up many times. The chain has TRBV20-1 and TRBJ2-3; D is unclear. In germline, CDR1 is DFQATT, CDR2 SNEGSKA (reference sequence). This CDR3 has 10 residues. With 6 bases removed from V and 8 bases from J, the gap between germline ends came to 9 bases. CDR3 nucleotide sequence: TGCAGTGCGGCGGATGGTACGCAGTATTTT. Its protein product is CSAADGTQYF.

Ten or more counts support this clonotype. The rearrangement joins TRBV29-1 to TRBJ1-4, with D possibly matching TRBD1 (5 bases). Germline CDR1 reads SQVTM; CDR2 reads ANQGSEA. V lost 5 bases to trimming and J lost 8 bases, with 12 bases between them. The CDR3 extends over 12 amino acids. CDR3 sequence: CSVWGLGEKLFF. CDR3 DNA: TGCAGCGTTTGGGGACTAGGGGAAAAACTGTTTTTT.

The chain employs TRBV4-1 and TRBJ1-5; D ambiguous. The CDR3 loop spans 15 amino acids. Germline V gene lookup returns CDR1 MGHRA and CDR2 YSYEKL. The V and J ends lost 0 bases and 2 bases respectively, with 8 bases between them. As DNA, the CDR3 is TGCGCCAGCAGCCAAGAAGCCCGGGGCAATCAGCCCCAGCATTTT. It is translated as CASSQEARGNQPQHF.

This clonotype was seen ten or more times. V gene TRBV7-2 combines with J gene TRBJ2-3, with D possibly matching TRBD2 (6 bases). V dropped 5 bases and J dropped 0 bases, with 12 bases sitting between them. The CDR3 is 15 amino acids. From germline, CDR1 is SGHTA and CDR2 FQGNSA. The CDR3 nucleotides are TGTGCCAGCAGCCCCCTCGGAGGGAGCACAGATACGCAGTATTTT. Residues: CASSPLGGSTDTQYF.

This clonotype was seen many times. The CDR3, as DNA: TGCAGTGCAAAAAGGACAGATACGCAGTATTTT. This encodes CSAKRTDTQYF. The V call is TRBV20-1, the J call TRBJ2-3; D not certain. This CDR3 has 11 residues. Germline V gives CDR1 DFQATT, CDR2 SNEGSKA (reference sequence). Trimming took 6 bases from V and 3 from J, leaving 7 bases between them.

This clonotype was counted at least ten times. This chain joins TRBV7-2 and TRBJ2-7, with TRBD1 matching 7 bases. The J segment lost 4 bases and the V segment lost 5 bases, leaving 8 bases of the junction unmatched. CDR1 SGHTA and CDR2 FQGNSA come from the germline V gene. The length of the CDR3 is 14 residues. The DNA of the CDR3 is TGTGCCAGCAGCACGACAGGGTTTTTGTACGAGCAGTACTTC. It is translated as CASSTTGFLYEQYF.

Ten or more counts support this clonotype. This sequence joins TRBV28 and TRBJ2-2; perhaps TRBD2 as D (6 bases). CDR3 length: 16 residues. The V gene's germline CDR1 is MDHEN and CDR2 SYDVKM. Trimming took 7 bases from V and 3 from J, leaving 18 bases between them. CDR3 sequence reads: CASTGLAIDYTGELFF. CDR3 nucleotide sequence: TGTGCCAGCACCGGGCTAGCGATCGACTACACCGGGGAGCTGTTTTTT. Looking up the rest from reference TRBV28 and TRBJ2-2 gives the full variable domain: DVKVTQSSRYLVKRTGEKVFLECVQDMDHENMFWYRQDPGLGLRLIYFSYDVKMKEKGDIPEGYSVSREKKERFSLILESASTNQTSMYLCASTGLAIDYTGELFFGEGSRLTVL.

The sample holds a few counts of this clonotype. V gene TRBV28 combines with J gene TRBJ2-1, with TRBD2 identical over 8 bases. Germline lookup yields CDR1 MDHEN and CDR2 SYDVKM. V shed 2 bases and J 5 bases; nucleotides not matched to a gene: 5. The CDR3 sequence is 15 residues long. Written as DNA, the CDR3 is TGTGCCAGCAGTTTACTAGCGGGCGCGCACAATGAGCAGTTCTTC. Protein product: CASSLLAGAHNEQFF.

The V and J genes are TRBV10-3 and TRBJ1-2; TRBD1 matches at 9 bases. This CDR3 spans 14 amino acids. Losses at the gene ends were 4 bases for V and 10 bases for J; bases not matched to a gene: 10. CDR1 is ENHRY, CDR2 SYGVKD, per germline. The CDR3 coding sequence is TGTGCCATCAGTGGGAACAGGGGGCGCGGTGACTACACCTTC. It encodes CAISGNRGRGDYTF.

The rearrangement joins TRBV10-1 to TRBJ2-2; TRBD1 matches at 8 bases. Germline V gene sequence: CDR1 WNHNN, CDR2 SYGVQD (reference sequence). The CDR3 sequence is 16 residues long. V lost 3 bases, J lost 0 bases, and 3 bases stayed unmatched. CDR3 loop: CASSDRTGTNTGELFF. Written as DNA, the CDR3 is TGCGCCAGCAGTGATCGGACAGGGACGAACACCGGGGAGCTGTTTTTT.

As regards this clonotype: It may be a read error: a sequence one base away is much more abundant. The genes are TRBV4-1 and TRBJ1-6; perhaps TRBD1 as D (5 bases). The CDR3 consists of 14 residues. The germline V gene encodes CDR1 MGHRA and CDR2 YSYEKL. V gave up 2 bases and J gave up 10 bases, with 12 bases separating them. The CDR3 here is CASSQWDGKSPLHF. The CDR3 DNA is TGCGCCAGCAGCCAATGGGACGGTAAGTCACCCCTCCACTTT.

The table lists this clonotype with many counts. The rearrangement joins TRBV4-1 to TRBJ1-1; D uncertain. V was clipped by 4 bases and J by 3 bases, with 9 bases between them. The CDR3 contains 13 residues. Germline assignment: CDR1 MGHRA and CDR2 YSYEKL. DNA for the CDR3: TGCGCCAGCAGCCTGACACTTTACACTGAAGCTTTCTTT. Translated, it gives CASSLTLYTEAFF.

This clonotype was counted a few times. The chain recombines TRBV7-6 with TRBJ1-5, with D maybe TRBD1 (5 bases). V dropped 5 bases and J dropped 7 bases, with 15 bases sitting between them. The CDR3 totals 14 residues. Looked up from germline, CDR1 is SGHVS and CDR2 is FNYEAQ. This chain's CDR3 is CASSPRQKGQPQHF. For the CDR3, the DNA is TGTGCCAGCAGCCCGCGACAGAAAGGGCAGCCCCAGCATTTT.

This clonotype appeared many times. The CDR3 region is CASSLWATQTYEQYF. The CDR3 DNA reads as TGTGCCAGCAGTTTATGGGCAACCCAAACCTACGAGCAGTACTTC. The chain uses TRBV27 and TRBJ2-7, with D uncertain. Germline V lookup: CDR1 MNHEY, CDR2 SMNVEV (reference sequence). V was clipped by 1 base and J by 2 bases, with 12 bases between them. CDR3 length equals 15 residues.

This clonotype was detected many times. The chain employs TRBV29-1 and TRBJ2-1; 7 bases are a match to TRBD2. Germline CDR1 reads SQVTM; CDR2 reads ANQGSEA. V dropped 4 bases and J dropped 12; count of bases not matched to a gene: 6. CDR3 length equals 11 residues. The CDR3 protein is CSVGGLVGQFF. For the CDR3, the DNA is TGCAGCGTTGGCGGACTAGTCGGGCAGTTCTTC.

This clonotype occurred a few times. This chain links TRBV6-1 with TRBJ2-7; 11 bases are a match to TRBD2. CDR1 MNHNS and CDR2 SASEGT come from the germline V gene. CDR3 length: 15 residues. Germline trimming cut 5 bases from V and 0 bases from J; bases unmatched to any gene: 3. CDR3 loop: CASSRGLAVSYEQYF. The CDR3 DNA follows: TGTGCCAGCAGTCGGGGACTAGCGGTCTCCTACGAGCAGTACTTC.

This clonotype was seen at least ten times. The J gene is TRBJ2-7, the V gene TRBV12-3 or TRBV12-4; tentative D call: TRBD2 (5 bases). CDR3 length equals 16 residues. Trimming took 7 bases from V and 7 from J, leaving 26 bases between them. The CDR3 loop is CASIQLSTLSPGEQYF. DNA for the CDR3: TGTGCCAGCATTCAGCTAAGCACCTTATCACCGGGAGAGCAGTACTTC.

In its sample, this clonotype was seen many times. V gene TRBV5-1 combines with J gene TRBJ2-5, with D possibly matching TRBD1 (5 bases). V lost 0 bases and J lost 10, with 19 bases in between. Germline CDR1 reads SGHRS; CDR2 reads YFSETQ. This CDR3 region has 15 residues. DNA for the CDR3: TGCGCCAGCAGCTTGGCATACCCCGGACATCCCGTCCAGTACTTC. It yields the protein CASSLAYPGHPVQYF.

As DNA, the CDR3 is TGCAGTGCTAGAGACTCCGGGACAGGGGGCTACGAGCAGTACTTC. Its translation is CSARDSGTGGYEQYF. The chain links TRBV20-1 to TRBJ2-7; 11 nucleotides align to TRBD1. From germline, CDR1 is DFQATT and CDR2 SNEGSKA (reference sequence). The J segment lost 3 bases and the V segment lost 0 bases, leaving 4 bases of the junction unmatched. The CDR3 totals 15 residues.